This T cell receptor beta chain derives from a study of blood T cell repertoires in COVID-19. Study-wide context: COVID-19 samples from acute and convalescent phases originated in the United States, Italy and Spain.

Followed longitudinally, the Seattle patients had been enrolled during active infection. V lost 4 bases, J lost 4 bases, and 16 bases lay in between. The CDR3 runs to 15 residues. Germline V gene lookup returns CDR1 SGHAT and CDR2 FQNNGV. Authors' analysis steps: Reference gene primer amplification gave estimated nucleated cell counts. Sequencing was performed with immunoSEQ multiplex PCR; in TCRdb, only in-frame clones are kept and a portion is missing. V and J calls plus clone size are reproduced from that table; the DNA served to infer D and trimming. The table shows around 300,000 clones, with 90% occurring only once.

The chain recombines TRBV11-2 with TRBJ1-2; TRBD1 is a possible D gene (5 bases). Sequencing used peripheral blood. The clonotype originates from a woman in her forties with COVID-19, enrolled during active disease. The CDR3 reads CASSSSGVGAYGYTF. The CDR3 DNA sequence: TGTGCCAGCAGCTCGTCGGGGGTAGGTGCCTATGGCTACACCTTC.